A selection of T cell receptor beta chains follows, all from one sample in a study of blood T cell repertoires in COVID-19. Profiling relied on immunoSEQ multiplex PCR, and the TCRdb table lists in-frame clones only, not all of them. The sample contains about 370,000 clones, 80% to 90% of which appear only once. Material for sequencing was PBMCs or T cells enriched from blood (not recorded which). The receptors were sampled from a man aged 18 to 29 who had recovered from COVID-19. Both conserved end residues are part of each CDR3. A D gene is named only where the DNA matches it firmly. A clone size is listed for some rows: how often the clone was seen (once, few, many), or a class if it is expanded.

V gene,D gene,J gene,clone size,CDR3 protein,CDR3 DNA
TRBV5-4,-,TRBJ2-2,once,CASSRDSSGNTGELFF,TGTGCCAGCAGCCGGGATAGCTCGGGGAACACCGGGGAGCTGTTTTTT
TRBV4-2,-,TRBJ2-3,once,CASSQDQQITDTQYF,TGTGCCAGCAGCCAAGATCAACAGATCACAGATACGCAGTATTTT
TRBV6-5,TRBD1,TRBJ1-6,-,CASSPRDSFSPLHF,TGTGCCAGCAGTCCCCGGGACAGTTTCTCACCCCTCCACTTT
TRBV30,TRBD2,TRBJ2-1,-,CAWSPGLAGSNEQFF,TGTGCCTGGAGTCCAGGACTAGCGGGTTCCAATGAGCAGTTCTTC
TRBV2,-,TRBJ1-5,-,CASSDSGAIQPQHF,TGTGCCAGCAGTGACTCAGGGGCAATTCAGCCCCAGCATTTT
TRBV7-3,TRBD2,TRBJ2-3,-,CASSPLAGTSTDTQYF,TGTGCCAGCAGCCCCCTAGCGGGAACTAGCACAGATACGCAGTATTTT
TRBV3-1/TRBV3-2,TRBD1,TRBJ1-4,-,CASSHIWDRGTEKLFF,TGTGCCAGCAGCCATATTTGGGACAGGGGTACAGAAAAACTGTTTTTT
TRBV28,-,TRBJ2-7,-,CASSSVTYEQYF,TGTGCCAGCAGTTCGGTCACCTACGAGCAGTACTTC
TRBV19,-,TRBJ2-2,-,CASSPRVVTGELFF,TGTGCCAGTAGTCCCAGGGTCGTCACCGGGGAGCTGTTTTTT
TRBV7-3,TRBD2,TRBJ2-5,once,CASSFLAGEETQYF,TGTGCCAGCAGCTTCCTAGCGGGAGAAGAGACCCAGTACTTC
TRBV14,-,TRBJ1-2,-,CASSQDWAGGYTF,TGTGCCAGCAGCCAAGATTGGGCCGGTGGCTACACCTTC
TRBV10-3,-,TRBJ2-3,-,CAISGRETTAGDTQYF,TGTGCCATCAGTGGACGAGAGACGACCGCGGGGGATACGCAGTATTTT
TRBV5-4,TRBD1,TRBJ2-7,-,CASSFDRGDEQYF,TGTGCCAGCAGCTTCGACAGGGGTGACGAGCAGTACTTC
TRBV28,-,TRBJ2-7,-,CASSGLRDWPYEQYF,TGTGCCAGCAGTGGACTCCGGGACTGGCCCTACGAGCAGTACTTC
TRBV6-4,-,TRBJ2-1,-,CASSGESSYNEQFF,TGTGCCAGCAGTGGTGAGAGCTCCTACAATGAGCAGTTCTTC
TRBV7-2,TRBD2,TRBJ2-2,-,CASSQRGGATGELFF,TGTGCCAGCAGTCAGCGGGGGGGTGCCACCGGGGAGCTGTTTTTT
TRBV5-4,-,TRBJ1-2,-,CASSQQANYGYTF,TGTGCCAGCAGCCAACAGGCTAACTATGGCTACACCTTC
TRBV10-3,-,TRBJ2-2,few,CAIGRAGELFF,TGTGCCATCGGGCGGGCCGGGGAGCTGTTTTTT
TRBV19,-,TRBJ1-2,-,CASSIASNYGYTF,TGTGCCAGTAGTATAGCTTCGAACTATGGCTACACCTTC
TRBV7-3,TRBD1,TRBJ2-6,-,CASSAGGRVSGANVLTF,TGTGCCAGCAGTGCAGGGGGCCGAGTGTCTGGGGCCAACGTCCTGACTTTC
TRBV19,-,TRBJ1-5,-,CASTLQGFRQPQHF,TGTGCCAGTACCCTTCAGGGGTTCCGTCAGCCCCAGCATTTT
TRBV7-2,TRBD2,TRBJ2-1,-,CASSSNSGGYNEQFF,TGTGCCAGCAGCTCCAATAGCGGGGGTTACAATGAGCAGTTCTTC
TRBV5-1,TRBD1,TRBJ2-2,-,CASNADRGSGELFF,TGCGCCAGCAATGCGGACAGGGGCTCCGGGGAGCTGTTTTTT
TRBV28,-,TRBJ2-5,-,CASIDSLGQETQYF,TGTGCCAGCATCGACAGCCTAGGACAAGAGACCCAGTACTTC
TRBV6-5,TRBD2,TRBJ2-3,-,CASMGLAGGLQYF,TGTGCCAGCATGGGACTAGCGGGAGGGCTTCAGTATTTT
TRBV7-2,-,TRBJ1-2,-,CASSLAGADYGYTF,TGTGCCAGCAGCTTAGCAGGGGCGGACTATGGCTACACCTTC
TRBV11-2,TRBD2,TRBJ2-3,-,CASSSLAGSTDTQYF,TGTGCCAGCAGCTCCCTAGCGGGGTCCACAGATACGCAGTATTTT
TRBV29-1,TRBD2,TRBJ2-1,-,CSVEKAGGGNEQFF,TGCAGCGTTGAGAAGGCGGGGGGAGGGAATGAGCAGTTCTTC
TRBV5-1,-,TRBJ2-1,-,CASSLQGTGTSYNEQFF,TGCGCCAGCAGCCTCCAAGGGACAGGGACTAGCTACAATGAGCAGTTCTTC
TRBV5-5,-,TRBJ1-1,-,CASSFRQAVTEAFF,TGTGCCAGCAGCTTTCGACAGGCGGTCACTGAAGCTTTCTTT
TRBV9,-,TRBJ2-1,-,CASSGEYNEQFF,TGTGCCAGCAGCGGGGAGTACAATGAGCAGTTCTTC
TRBV7-9,-,TRBJ1-5,-,CASSREGWNQPQHF,TGTGCCAGCAGCCGGGAGGGTTGGAATCAGCCCCAGCATTTT
TRBV21-1,-,TRBJ2-2,-,CASSISTGELFF,TGTGCCAGCAGCATCTCTACCGGGGAGCTGTTTTTT